This T cell receptor beta chain was sequenced in a study of blood T cell repertoires in COVID-19. Only in-frame clones appear in the TCRdb table, and some are missing; sequencing was by immunoSEQ multiplex PCR. The sample contains about 190,000 clones, approximately 91% of which appear only once. The germline gives CDR1 MNHEY, CDR2 SVGAGI. Germline trimming cut 6 bases from V and 1 base from J; bases unmatched to any gene: 5. This CDR3 spans 14 amino acids. The receptor comes from a young man with acute or convalescent COVID-19. Sequencing input: peripheral blood. The chain joins TRBV6-5 to TRBJ1-1, with 7 bases matching TRBD1. The CDR3 spells CASRRGQRNTEAFF. The CDR3 bases are TGTGCCAGCAGGCGGGGACAGAGGAACACTGAAGCTTTCTTT.